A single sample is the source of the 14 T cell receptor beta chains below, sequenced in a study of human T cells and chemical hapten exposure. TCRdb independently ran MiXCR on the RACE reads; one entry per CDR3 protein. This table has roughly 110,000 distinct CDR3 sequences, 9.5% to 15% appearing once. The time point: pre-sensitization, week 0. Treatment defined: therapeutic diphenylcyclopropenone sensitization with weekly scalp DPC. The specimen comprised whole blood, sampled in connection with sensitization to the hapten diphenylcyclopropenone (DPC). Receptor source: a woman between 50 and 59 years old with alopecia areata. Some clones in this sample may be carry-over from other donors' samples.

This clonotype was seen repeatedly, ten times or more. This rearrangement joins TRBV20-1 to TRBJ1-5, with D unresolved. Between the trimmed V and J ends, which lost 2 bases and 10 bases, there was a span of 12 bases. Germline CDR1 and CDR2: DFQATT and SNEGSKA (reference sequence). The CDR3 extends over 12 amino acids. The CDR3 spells CSARHNLGPQHF. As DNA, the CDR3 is TGCAGTGCTAGACATAATCTAGGCCCCCAGCATTTT.

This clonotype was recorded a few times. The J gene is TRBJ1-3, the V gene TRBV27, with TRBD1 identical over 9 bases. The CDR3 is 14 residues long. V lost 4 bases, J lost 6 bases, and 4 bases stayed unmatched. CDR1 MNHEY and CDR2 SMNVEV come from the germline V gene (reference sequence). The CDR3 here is CASSSDRGENTIYF. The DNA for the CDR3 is TGTGCCAGCAGTTCGGACAGGGGTGAAAACACCATATATTTT.

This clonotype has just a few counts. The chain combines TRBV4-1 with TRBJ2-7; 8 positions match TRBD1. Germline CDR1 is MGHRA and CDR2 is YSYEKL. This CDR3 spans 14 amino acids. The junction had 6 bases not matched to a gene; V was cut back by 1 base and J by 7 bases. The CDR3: CASSQVSGGGEQYF. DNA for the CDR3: TGCGCCAGCAGCCAAGTCTCAGGGGGCGGAGAGCAGTACTTC.

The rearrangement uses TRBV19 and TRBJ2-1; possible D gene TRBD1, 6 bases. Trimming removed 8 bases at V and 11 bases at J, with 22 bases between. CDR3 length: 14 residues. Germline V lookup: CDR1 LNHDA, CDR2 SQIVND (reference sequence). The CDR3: CASGGRVDSRQQFF. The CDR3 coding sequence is TGTGCCAGTGGGGGCAGGGTGGACAGTCGCCAGCAGTTCTTC. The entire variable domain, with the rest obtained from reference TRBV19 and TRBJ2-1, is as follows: DGGITQSPKYLFRKEGQNVTLSCEQNLNHDAMYWYRQDPGQGLRLIYYSQIVNDFQKGDIAEGYSVSREKKESFPLTVTSAQKNPTAFYLCASGGRVDSRQQFFGPGTRLTVL.

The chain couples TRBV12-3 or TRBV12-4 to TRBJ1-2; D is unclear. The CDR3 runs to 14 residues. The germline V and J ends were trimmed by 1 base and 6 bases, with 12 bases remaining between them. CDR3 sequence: CASSLGGLLDGYTF. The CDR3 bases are TGTGCCAGCAGTTTAGGAGGGCTTTTGGATGGCTACACCTTC.

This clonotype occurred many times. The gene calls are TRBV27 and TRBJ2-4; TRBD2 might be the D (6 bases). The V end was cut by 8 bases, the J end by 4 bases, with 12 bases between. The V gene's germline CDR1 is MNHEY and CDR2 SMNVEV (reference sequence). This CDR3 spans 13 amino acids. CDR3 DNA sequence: TGTGCCAGCTATAGCCGGGGGAAAAACATTCAGTACTTC. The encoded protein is CASYSRGKNIQYF.

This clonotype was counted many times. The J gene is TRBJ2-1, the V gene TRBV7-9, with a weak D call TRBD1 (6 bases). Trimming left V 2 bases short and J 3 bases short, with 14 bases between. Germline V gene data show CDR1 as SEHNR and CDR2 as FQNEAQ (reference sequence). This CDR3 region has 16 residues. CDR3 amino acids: CASSLRGSQGYNEQFF. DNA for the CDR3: TGTGCCAGCAGCTTAAGGGGGTCCCAGGGCTACAATGAGCAGTTCTTC.

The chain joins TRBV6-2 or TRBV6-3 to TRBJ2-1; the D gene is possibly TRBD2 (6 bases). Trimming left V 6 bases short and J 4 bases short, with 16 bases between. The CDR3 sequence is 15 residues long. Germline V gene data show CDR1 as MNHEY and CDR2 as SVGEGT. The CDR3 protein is CASSRAGTGYNEQFF. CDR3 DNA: TGTGCCAGCAGCCGAGCCGGGACTGGATACAATGAGCAGTTCTTC.

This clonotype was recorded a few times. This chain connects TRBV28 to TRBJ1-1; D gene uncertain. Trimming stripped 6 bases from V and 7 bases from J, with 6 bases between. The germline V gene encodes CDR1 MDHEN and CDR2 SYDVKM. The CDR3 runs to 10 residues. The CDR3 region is CASRRVEAFF. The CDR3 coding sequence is TGTGCCAGCAGGCGGGTTGAAGCTTTCTTT. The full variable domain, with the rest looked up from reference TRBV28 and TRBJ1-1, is DVKVTQSSRYLVKRTGEKVFLECVQDMDHENMFWYRQDPGLGLRLIYFSYDVKMKEKGDIPEGYSVSREKKERFSLILESASTNQTSMYLCASRRVEAFFGQGTRLTVV.

The CDR3 region has the DNA TGCAGCGTGGTCATCACAGATACGCAGTATTTT. It encodes CSVVITDTQYF. V is TRBV29-1 and J is TRBJ2-3; D gene unclear. V lost 6 bases to trimming and J lost 2 bases, with 6 bases between them. The CDR3 extends over 11 amino acids. Germline V lookup: CDR1 SQVTM, CDR2 ANQGSEA.

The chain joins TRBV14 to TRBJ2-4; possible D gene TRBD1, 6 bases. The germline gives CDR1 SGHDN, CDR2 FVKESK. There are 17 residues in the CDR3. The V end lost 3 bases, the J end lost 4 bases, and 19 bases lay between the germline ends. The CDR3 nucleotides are TGTGCCAGCAGCCATTCCGGGGCTCTCAGGGGTAAAAACATTCAGTACTTC. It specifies CASSHSGALRGKNIQYF.

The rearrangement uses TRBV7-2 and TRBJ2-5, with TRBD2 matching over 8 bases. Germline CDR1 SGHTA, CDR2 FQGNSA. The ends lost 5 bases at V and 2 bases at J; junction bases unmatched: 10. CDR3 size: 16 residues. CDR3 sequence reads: CASSRSGGGRQETQYF. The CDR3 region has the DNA TGTGCCAGCAGCCGAAGCGGGGGAGGACGTCAAGAGACCCAGTACTTC.

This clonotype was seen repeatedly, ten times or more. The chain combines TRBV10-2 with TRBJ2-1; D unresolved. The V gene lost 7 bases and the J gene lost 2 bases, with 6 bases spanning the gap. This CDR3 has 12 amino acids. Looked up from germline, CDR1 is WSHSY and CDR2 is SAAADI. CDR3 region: CASISTYNEQFF. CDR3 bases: TGCGCCAGCATTTCAACCTACAATGAGCAGTTCTTC.

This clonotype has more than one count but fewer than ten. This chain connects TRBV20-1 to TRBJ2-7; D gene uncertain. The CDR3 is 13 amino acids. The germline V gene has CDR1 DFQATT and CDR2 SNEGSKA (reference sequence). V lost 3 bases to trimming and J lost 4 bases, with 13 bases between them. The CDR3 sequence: CSARRLVSYEQYF. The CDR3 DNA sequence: TGCAGTGCTAGGCGGCTAGTAAGTTACGAGCAGTACTTC.